This T cell receptor (beta chain) was observed in a study of early stage breast cancer tumors. Study summary: Twelve of the 16 invasive tumors were ER+, PR+ and HER2-. Study-level results: Tumor and normal breast were distinguished via blood comparison in 14 of 16 patients. Functional markers like CD4, CD8 and FOXP3 were missed in bulk sequencing.

This clone has only a few counts. Its target is unknown. The junction and the germline gene differ at one end; a read error may be behind it. Assay used: immunoSEQ multiplex PCR; TCRdb lists only in-frame clones, some missing. The data show roughly 56,000 clones, about 83% seen once. This TCR came from a person aged 25 to 40 with breast cancer. Sequencing was performed on blood.

This CDR3 reads CASTEGYRVPQPQHF. CDR3 in DNA: TGTGCCAGCACTGAAGGTTACAGGGTTCCTCAGCCCCAGCATTTT. The chain uses TRBV6-1 and TRBJ1-5, with TRBD1 as a possible D gene (6 bases). In germline, CDR1 is MNHNS, CDR2 SASEGT. The CDR3 extends over 15 amino acids.